The entry that follows covers one T cell receptor beta chain sequence. Combining a sample-barcoded 5' primer with a J-beta primer mix, a second PCR ran for about 7 to 11 cycles. A template-switch adaptor that had 12 random nucleotides put a tag on each cDNA molecule. TCRdb re-called the 5' RACE reads through MiXCR, storing one row per CDR3 protein. The sample records 1,500,000 or so distinct CDR3 sequences, roughly 64% being singletons. This specimen comes from a study of blood T cells in healthy people across ages. Looking at the study overall: In model experiments, template switching was able to capture about one barcoded beta molecule for every two T cells that were present.

Trimming removed 8 bases at V and 5 bases at J, with 25 bases between. This CDR3 region has 17 residues. Germline assignment: CDR1 KGHSH and CDR2 LQKENI. The genes are TRBV18 and TRBJ2-1; D tentatively reads TRBD1 or TRBD2 (5 bases each). This receptor was obtained from a man between 18 and 35 years old in good health. Sequenced: blood. CDR3 loop: CASAPPGPTLFNNEQFF. As DNA, the CDR3 is TGTGCCAGCGCCCCTCCGGGACCCACCCTATTCAACAATGAGCAGTTCTTC.